Only one count was recorded for the clone carrying this T cell receptor (beta chain). Methods used by the authors: For nucleated cells, counts were estimated from reference gene primer amplification. Repertoires were generated with immunoSEQ multiplex PCR, while TCRdb's copy carries only in-frame clones and drops some. The DNA was the basis for D and trimming; V, J and clone size are from that table. The data hold around 110,000 clones, with about four fifths observed a single time. This sample is drawn from a study of blood T cell repertoires in COVID-19. Study context: COVID-19 samples collected from the United States, Italy and Spain covered acute and convalescent phases. T cells, B-cell-depleted T cells, or PBMCs provided the cDNA or gDNA that served as material.

This CDR3 has 13 amino acids. V lost 6 bases to trimming and J lost 5 bases, with 13 bases between them. Looked up from germline, CDR1 is SQVTM and CDR2 is ANQGSEA. Material: peripheral blood. This sequence joins TRBV29-1 and TRBJ1-4, with D maybe TRBD1 (6 bases). The receptor was isolated from an older woman with acute or convalescent COVID-19. The CDR3 region has the DNA TGCAGCGTGGCCGGGCAGGGGAATGAAAAACTGTTTTTT. Encoded protein: CSVAGQGNEKLFF.